Below, 10 T cell receptor beta chains from the same sample are listed, as sequenced in a study of blood T cell repertoires in COVID-19 (dated by TCRdb to about 2020). The protocol used for the library was the immunoSEQ multiplex PCR assay. As stored in TCRdb, this immuneACCESS dataset retains in-frame rearrangements with V and J assigned. A fraction of the clones does not appear; measured against another copy, unresolved V genes explain less than half of the discrepancy, and the remainder lacks a known reason. Here the sample has under 200,000 clones; approximately 91% occur a single time. The ten top clones hold approximately 0.48% of the sample. Specimen: peripheral blood. The receptors derive from a man aged 50-60 years with acute or convalescent COVID-19.

The chain recombines TRBV9 with TRBJ1-1, with D maybe TRBD1 (5 bases). From germline, CDR1 is SGDLS and CDR2 YYNGEE. V was pared by 0 bases and J by 5 bases, with 8 bases between. The CDR3 sequence is 13 residues long. For the CDR3, the DNA is TGTGCCAGCAGCGTAGAGGGGAGGACTGAAGCTTTCTTT. Translated: CASSVEGRTEAFF.

The chain joins TRBV27 to TRBJ2-2; maybe TRBD2 (5 bases). The V end was cut by 5 bases, the J end by 4 bases, with 11 bases between. The CDR3 runs 14 residues. The germline CDR1 and CDR2 sequences are MNHEY and SMNVEV (reference sequence). DNA of the CDR3: TGTGCCAGCAGTAGGACTGCATCCACCGGGGAGCTGTTTTTT. Protein: CASSRTASTGELFF.

The chain uses TRBV30 and TRBJ1-1; a weak D match, TRBD1 (6 bases). Germline V gene lookup returns CDR1 GTSNPN and CDR2 SVGIG (reference sequence). Trimming took off 4 bases at V and 1 base at J, with 16 bases between the two ends. The CDR3 is 15 amino acids. The chain's CDR3 is CAWTWGGAWNTEAFF. The CDR3 DNA reads TGTGCCTGGACTTGGGGGGGCGCGTGGAACACTGAAGCTTTCTTT. The full variable domain, with the rest looked up from reference TRBV30 and TRBJ1-1, is SQTIHQWPATLVQPVGSPLSLECTVEGTSNPNLYWYRQAAGRGLQLLFYSVGIGQISSEVPQNLSASRPQDRQFILSSKKLLLSDSGFYLCAWTWGGAWNTEAFFGQGTRLTVV.

The rearrangement links TRBV28 to TRBJ1-2; maybe TRBD1 (5 bases). The length of the CDR3 is 15 residues. Germline-derived CDR1 and CDR2 are MDHEN and SYDVKM. With 2 bases removed from V and 2 bases from J, the gap between germline ends came to 12 bases. This CDR3 reads CASSLNRSPNYGYTF. The CDR3 bases are TGTGCCAGCAGTTTAAACAGGTCCCCCAACTATGGCTACACCTTC.

The CDR3 DNA sequence: TGCGCCAGCAGCTTGGCCTCGGGAGCGGACCTTTACAATGAGCAGTTCTTC. Its protein product is CASSLASGADLYNEQFF. The chain joins TRBV5-1 to TRBJ2-1; weak D call: TRBD2 (6 bases). CDR3 size: 17 residues. Germline assignment: CDR1 SGHRS and CDR2 YFSETQ. The V gene lost 0 bases and the J gene lost 4 bases, with 17 bases spanning the gap.

J is TRBJ1-5 and V is TRBV27; the match to TRBD1 covers 8 bases. J lost 5 bases, V lost 2 bases, and 5 bases had no gene match. The CDR3 is 15 amino acids. Germline CDR1 is MNHEY and CDR2 is SMNVEV (reference sequence). The CDR3 here is CASSLMQGADQPQHF. The CDR3 DNA follows: TGTGCCAGCAGTTTAATGCAGGGGGCTGATCAGCCCCAGCATTTT.

The V gene is TRBV7-9, the J gene TRBJ2-1; no definite D call. V shed 5 bases and J shed 2 bases, with 10 bases lying between them. Per germline, CDR1 SEHNR and CDR2 FQNEAQ (reference sequence). The CDR3 sequence is 14 residues long. Here the CDR3 reads CASSPPIAYNEQFF. The CDR3 nucleotides read TGTGCCAGCAGCCCCCCTATAGCCTACAATGAGCAGTTCTTC. Using reference TRBV7-9 and TRBJ2-1 for the parts outside the CDR3, the full variable domain is DTGVSQNPRHKITKRGQNVTFRCDPISEHNRLYWYRQTLGQGPEFLTYFQNEAQLEKSRLLSDRFSAERPKGSFSTLEIQRTEQGDSAMYLCASSPPIAYNEQFFGPGTRLTVL.

CDR3 residues: CASGPTGQGPGYGYTF. Written as DNA, the CDR3 is TGTGCTAGTGGACCTACTGGACAGGGGCCGGGCTATGGCTACACCTTC. The chain joins TRBV12-5 to TRBJ1-2; 9 bases agree with TRBD1. Trimming at V came to 6 bases and at J to 4 bases, leaving 12 bases not matched to a gene. Germline V gives CDR1 LGHNT, CDR2 FRNRAP. The CDR3 totals 16 residues.

The CDR3 DNA reads TGTGCCAGCAGCCCGCTGGGACAGGGTATAGATACGCAGTATTTT. This sequence encodes CASSPLGQGIDTQYF. This chain joins TRBV9 and TRBJ2-3; the match to TRBD1 covers 9 bases. The CDR3 has 15 amino acids. CDR1 is SGDLS, CDR2 YYNGEE, per germline. The trim removed 4 bases at V and 5 bases at J, leaving 8 bases unmatched.

The chain is built from TRBV9 and TRBJ2-7; no definite D call. This CDR3 comprises 13 residues. Germline CDR1 and CDR2: SGDLS and YYNGEE. V lost 0 bases and J 3 bases, leaving 7 bases between the germline ends. For the CDR3, the DNA is TGTGCCAGCAGCGTAGGCGGAAACTACGAGCAGTACTTC. It specifies CASSVGGNYEQYF.